The next 13 T cell receptor beta chains were all read from a single sample in a study of CXCR3-negative and CXCR3-positive naive CD8 T cells. The TRB cDNA libraries were prepared by 5' RACE with UMI labels. TCRdb reprocessed the 5' RACE reads; each CDR3 protein has one entry and no DNA is given. The sample's table shows tens of thousands of distinct CDR3 sequences. What was sequenced was naive CXCR3- CD8+ T cells from blood. The sample's subset: CD45RO-CCR7+CD27+CD95- naive CD8+ T cells lacking CXCR3 (TNR3-). The origin of the receptors is a human donor in good health. Some clones in this sample may be carry-over from other donors' samples.

This clonotype is classed as medium-sized by frequency. CDR3: CDRRGPSYEQYF. V usage is TRBV23-1 and J usage is TRBJ2-7; TCRdb returns TRBD1, unconfirmable since there is no DNA. TRBV23-1 is an open reading frame, and its role is uncertain. This CDR3 is 12 amino acids long.

The chain joins TRBV2 to TRBJ2-7; the TCRdb D gene call, TRBD1, has no DNA to confirm it. Germline CDR1 and CDR2: SNHLY and FYNNEI. The CDR3 is 16 residues long. The CDR3 spells CASRSGQGLSAYEQYF.

V usage is TRBV12-3 or TRBV12-4 and J usage is TRBJ2-5; TCRdb reports TRBD2, a call that lacks DNA to check it against. The CDR3 consists of 14 residues. CDR3 sequence reads: CASSSAGGPKTQYF.

The rearrangement uses TRBV5-1 and TRBJ1-4; without DNA, the TCRdb call of TRBD1 cannot be checked. The V gene's germline CDR1 is SGHRS and CDR2 YFSETQ. The CDR3 has 15 amino acids. This CDR3 reads CASSLNSQGPEKLFF.

The chain is built from TRBV12-5 and TRBJ2-5; TCRdb's D call, TRBD2, is unchecked because there is no DNA. From germline, CDR1 is LGHNT and CDR2 FRNRAP. The CDR3 totals 17 residues. CDR3 region: CASGSPSAGGIQETQYF.

This chain uses TRBV29-1 with TRBJ2-3; TCRdb names TRBD1, which stays unverified in the absence of DNA. This CDR3 contains 16 residues. The germline gives CDR1 SQVTM, CDR2 ANQGSEA. The CDR3 sequence is CSVGPIMGGDTDTQYF.

The gene calls are TRBV7-6 and TRBJ2-2. CDR3 size: 15 residues. Germline lookup yields CDR1 SGHVS and CDR2 FNYEAQ. CDR3 sequence: CASSFYGENTGELFF.

V and J are TRBV6-1 and TRBJ2-3; TCRdb's D call, TRBD2, is unchecked because there is no DNA. In germline, CDR1 is MNHNS, CDR2 SASEGT. There are 15 residues in the CDR3. The CDR3 is CASRRLAGSTDTQYF.

The chain recombines TRBV2 with TRBJ1-5; TCRdb proposes TRBD1, but this gene call is untestable without DNA. Germline V gene data show CDR1 as SNHLY and CDR2 as FYNNEI. The CDR3 is made up of 13 amino acids. Here the CDR3 reads CASRDRGNQPQHF.

This chain uses TRBV5-6 with TRBJ2-1. The germline V gene encodes CDR1 SGHDT and CDR2 YYEEEE. The length of the CDR3 is 13 residues. The CDR3 sequence is CASSKTANNEQFF.

The gene calls are TRBV18 and TRBJ2-7; TCRdb gives TRBD2 as the D gene, but with no DNA this cannot be confirmed. Germline V gene data show CDR1 as KGHSH and CDR2 as LQKENI. This CDR3 comprises 14 residues. The CDR3 protein is CASSPPLGPDEQYF.

This chain joins TRBV7-8 and TRBJ2-1; TCRdb's D gene call, TRBD2, goes unchecked for lack of DNA. CDR3 length: 12 residues. Germline V lookup: CDR1 SGHVS, CDR2 FQNEAQ. CDR3 amino acids: CASKAGGNEQFF.

J is TRBJ2-2 and V is TRBV4-3; TCRdb picks TRBD1, but there is no DNA to check that call. CDR3 length: 15 residues. CDR1 and CDR2 from the germline V gene are LGHNA and YSLEER. Here the CDR3 reads CASSQEEGASGELFF.